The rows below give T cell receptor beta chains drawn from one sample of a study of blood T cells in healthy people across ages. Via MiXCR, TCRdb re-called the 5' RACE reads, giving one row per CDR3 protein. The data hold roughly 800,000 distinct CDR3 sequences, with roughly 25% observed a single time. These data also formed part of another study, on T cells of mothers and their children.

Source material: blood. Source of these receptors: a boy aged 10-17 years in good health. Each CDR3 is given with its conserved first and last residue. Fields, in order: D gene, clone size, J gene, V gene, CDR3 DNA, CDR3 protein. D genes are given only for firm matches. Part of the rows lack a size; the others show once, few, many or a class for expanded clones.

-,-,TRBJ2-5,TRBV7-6,TGTGCCAGCAGCTTAGTACCCCCGGAGGGCCTCGATGAGCAGTCCTTC,CASSLVPPEGLDEQSF
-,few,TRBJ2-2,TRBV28,TGTGCCAGCAGTGTCCCGGTCGGGGAGCTGTTTTTT,CASSVPVGELFF
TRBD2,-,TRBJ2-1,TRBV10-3,TGTGCCATCAGTGCAGCGGGGGCTGCCGGAAATGAGCAGTTCTTC,CAISAAGAAGNEQFF
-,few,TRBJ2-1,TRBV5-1,TGCGCCAGCAGCAGATTAGCGGCGAGCTCCTACAATGAGCAGTTCTTC,CASSRLAASSYNEQFF
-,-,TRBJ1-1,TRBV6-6,TGTGCCAGCAGTTACTCGAGCCAAAGTCCTTACGGTGAAGCTTTCTTT,CASSYSSQSPYGEAFF
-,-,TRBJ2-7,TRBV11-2,TGTGCCAGCAGCTTAGTGTTAACGGTTAGTTCCGGCGAGCAGTACTTC,CASSLVLTVSSGEQYF
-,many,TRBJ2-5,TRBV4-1,TGCGCCAGCAGCCAAGGCGGATGGGGGAGCGGTGGTAGGAGCGAGACCCAGTACTTC,CASSQGGWGSGGRSETQYF
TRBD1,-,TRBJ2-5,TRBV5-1,TGCGCCAGCAGCCGACGGGCCGGGACAGGCCAAGAGACCCAGTACTTC,CASSRRAGTGQETQYF
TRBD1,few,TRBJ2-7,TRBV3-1,TGTGCCAGCAGCCCACAAGGAAGCTGGACAGGGGGCCAAGGAGCCTCCTACGAGCAGTACTTC,CASSPQGSWTGGQGASYEQYF
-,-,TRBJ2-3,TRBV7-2,TGTGCCAGCAGCTTAGACTGGAGTCGGCGCACAGATACGCAGTATTTT,CASSLDWSRRTDTQYF
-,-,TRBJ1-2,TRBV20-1,TGCAGTGCTAGAGAACGCCTGGTGTCTACTATTGGCTACACCTTC,CSARERLVSTIGYTF
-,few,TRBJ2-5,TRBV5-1,TGCGCCAGCAGCGTCGTCGGGGCAGACCGACAAGAGACCCAGTACTTC,CASSVVGADRQETQYF
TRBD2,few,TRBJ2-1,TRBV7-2,TGTGCCAGCCTTCAGGGACTAGCAGGGGGACCAAGTCAGTTCTTC,CASLQGLAGGPSQFF
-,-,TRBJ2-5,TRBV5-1,TGCGCCAGTACAGGGCTCTCGAAGACCCAGTACTTC,CASTGLSKTQYF
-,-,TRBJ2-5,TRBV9,TGTGCCAGCAGCGATAACCGGGGGCCATACCAAGAGACCCAGTACTTC,CASSDNRGPYQETQYF
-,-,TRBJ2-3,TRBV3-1,TGTGCCAGCAGTAACGACCGAAGCACAGATACGCAGTATTTT,CASSNDRSTDTQYF
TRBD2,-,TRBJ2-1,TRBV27,TGTGCCAGCAGTTCGGCGGGAGAGTACAATGAGCAGTTCTTC,CASSSAGEYNEQFF
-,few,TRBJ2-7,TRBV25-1,TGTGCCAGCAGTGAAGGGCACACAACTACCTACGAGCAGTACTTC,CASSEGHTTTYEQYF
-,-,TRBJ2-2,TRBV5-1,TGCGCCAGCAGCCTTAGCGGCTCGAACGCCGGGGAGCTGTTTTTT,CASSLSGSNAGELFF
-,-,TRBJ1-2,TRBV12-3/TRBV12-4,TGTGCCAGCAGTTTATCTGCGGGGACAATGCAAGGCTACACCTTC,CASSLSAGTMQGYTF
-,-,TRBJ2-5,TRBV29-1,TGTTGCGGACGGGGGGCAGGAGAGACCCAGTACTTC,CCGRGAGETQYF
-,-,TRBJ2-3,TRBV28,TGTGCCAGCAGCCGCAGTCGACAGTCCACAGATACGCAGTATTTT,CASSRSRQSTDTQYF
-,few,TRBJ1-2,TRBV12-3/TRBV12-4,TGTGCCAGCAGCTACCGGGACACTCTCCTTGGGGGTTATGGCGACACCTTC,CASSYRDTLLGGYGDTF
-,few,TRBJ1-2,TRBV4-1,TGCGCCAGCAGCCAAGAGTTGGAGGCGTTGGGCTACACCTTC,CASSQELEALGYTF
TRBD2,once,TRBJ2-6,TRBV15,TGTGCCACCAGCACCGGGACTAGCGGGAACCATGGAGCCAACGTCCTGACTTTC,CATSTGTSGNHGANVLTF
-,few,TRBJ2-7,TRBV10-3,TGTGCCATCATTTCGCAGTCGTCCTACGAGCAGTACTTC,CAIISQSSYEQYF
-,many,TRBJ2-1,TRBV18,TGTGCCAGCTCACCACAAGGCAGTGAGCAGTTCTTC,CASSPQGSEQFF
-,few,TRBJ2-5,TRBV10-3,TGTGCCATCAGTGAGTCGAAACGGGGTGCTAGCATACAAGAGACCCAGTACTTC,CAISESKRGASIQETQYF
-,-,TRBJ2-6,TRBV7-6,TGTGCCAGCAGCACCCTAGTCGAGGGGCCAGGGGCCAACGTCCTGACTTTC,CASSTLVEGPGANVLTF
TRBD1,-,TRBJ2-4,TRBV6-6,TGTGCCAGCAGCCCTAGGACAGGGGACCGTAACATTCAGTACTTC,CASSPRTGDRNIQYF
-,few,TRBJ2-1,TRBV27,TGTGCCAGCAGTCCCCTGGGACCCCCTCCCTCGGTTGAGCAGTTCTTC,CASSPLGPPPSVEQFF
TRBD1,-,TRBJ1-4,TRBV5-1,TGCGCCAGCAGCCCAGGGGGCTTTGATGAAAAACTGTTTTTT,CASSPGGFDEKLFF
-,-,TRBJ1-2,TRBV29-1,TGCAGCGTTGTATATGGCGGATCTAACTATGGCTACACCTTC,CSVVYGGSNYGYTF
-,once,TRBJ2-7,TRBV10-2,TGCGCCAGCACCTCAGTCCTAACGGACGAGCAGTACTTC,CASTSVLTDEQYF
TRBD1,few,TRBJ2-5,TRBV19,TGTGCCAGTAGTATCCCGGACAGGGGGGAGACCCAGTACTTC,CASSIPDRGETQYF
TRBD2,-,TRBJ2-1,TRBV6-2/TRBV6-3,TGTGCCAGCCTTAGTAGGACTAGCGGGAGTTATGAGCAGTTCTTC,CASLSRTSGSYEQFF
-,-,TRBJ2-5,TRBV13,TGTGCCAGCAGCAAAGGGAAGTTAAGTCTGCGGGAGACCCAGTACTTC,CASSKGKLSLRETQYF
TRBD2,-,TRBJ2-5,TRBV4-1,TGCGCCAGCAGCCAAGAATTAGCGGGTGAACAAGAGACCCAGTACTTC,CASSQELAGEQETQYF
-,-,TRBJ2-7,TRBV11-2,TGTGCCAGCAGCTTAGGCTTTGACACCTTCCCCTACGAGCAGTACTTC,CASSLGFDTFPYEQYF
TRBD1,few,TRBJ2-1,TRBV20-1,TGCAGTGCTAGAGCTACCCCAGGGGGCGCTTACAATGAGCAGTTCTTC,CSARATPGGAYNEQFF
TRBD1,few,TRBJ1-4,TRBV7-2,TGTGCCAGCAGCTTAACCGGACAGGGGCTCGGAAAACTGTTTTTT,CASSLTGQGLGKLFF
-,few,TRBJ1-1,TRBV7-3,TGTGCCAGCAGCTTAACGAGAGGAATGAACACTGAAGCTTTCTTT,CASSLTRGMNTEAFF
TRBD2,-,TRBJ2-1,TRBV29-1,TGCAGCGGCTGGACTAGCGGGAGTTTAACGCGTAGCCCCTACAATGAGCAGTTCTTC,CSGWTSGSLTRSPYNEQFF
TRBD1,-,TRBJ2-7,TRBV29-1,TGCAGCGTTGCCACAGGGGGCGAGCAGTACTTC,CSVATGGEQYF
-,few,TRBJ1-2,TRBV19,TGTGCCAGCTCCGGGGGGCAGTACGGCTACACCTTC,CASSGGQYGYTF
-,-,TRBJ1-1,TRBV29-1,TGCAGCGTTGAAGGTTTGGTAGCGAACACTGAAGCTTTCTTT,CSVEGLVANTEAFF
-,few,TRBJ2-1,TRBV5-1,TGCGCCAGCAGGTTATTTCCAAGCTCCTACAATGAGCAGTTCTTC,CASRLFPSSYNEQFF
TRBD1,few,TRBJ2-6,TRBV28,TGTGCCAGCATCACAGGGGGCTCTGGGGCCAACGTCCTGACTTTC,CASITGGSGANVLTF
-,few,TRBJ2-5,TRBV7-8,TGTGCCAGCAGCTTAGTTGGTACTACCCAAGAGACCCAGTACTTC,CASSLVGTTQETQYF
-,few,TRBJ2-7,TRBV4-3,TGCGCCAGCAGCCAAGATGGAGAAGGGCTCTACGAGCAGTACTTC,CASSQDGEGLYEQYF
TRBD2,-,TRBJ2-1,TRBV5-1,TGCGCCAGCAGCCCTTGGACTAGCGGGAGCCTCAATGAGCAGTTCTTC,CASSPWTSGSLNEQFF
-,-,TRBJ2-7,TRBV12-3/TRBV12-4,TGTGCCAGCAGTTTGAAGACGAGCTACGAGCAGTACTTC,CASSLKTSYEQYF
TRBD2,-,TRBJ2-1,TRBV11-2,TGTGCCAGCAGCTTAGTGGGGCGGGGGACGATCTACACTGAGCAGTTCTTC,CASSLVGRGTIYTEQFF
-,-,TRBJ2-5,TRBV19,TGTGCCAGTAGTATGACGTTAGGAACCCAGTACTTC,CASSMTLGTQYF
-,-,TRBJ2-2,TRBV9,TGTGCCAGCAGCGTAGTAGGGGCCGGGGAGCTGTTTTTT,CASSVVGAGELFF
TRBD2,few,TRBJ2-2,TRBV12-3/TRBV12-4,TGTGCCAGCAGTCAGATGTGGGCGGGAGGAAACACCGGGGAGCTGTTTTTT,CASSQMWAGGNTGELFF